This TCR beta chain appears in the sequencing data of a study of molecular identifiers for immune sequencing clone quantification. Study information: The replicates split RNA from approximately 20,000 or 100,000 naive CD8 cells five ways and sequenced four. Study-wide points: Sharing of a barcode by identical TCR molecules could cause highly expanded clone sizes to be underestimated.

TCRdb fed the PCR reads into MiXCR, producing one record per CDR3 protein. The sample shows 400,000 to 600,000 distinct CDR3 sequences, 20% to 25% of them seen only once. This clonotype was picked up many times. The antigen remains unidentified. CDR3 length equals 17 residues. Per the germline V gene, CDR1 is SGHTA and CDR2 is FQGNSA. V gave up 4 bases and J gave up 3 bases; unmatched junction bases: 9. Naive CD8 T cells underwent sorting with the CD8+CD4-CCR7+CD45RA+ definition. The V call is TRBV7-2, the J call TRBJ2-1; 10 nucleotides align to TRBD1. The sequence was obtained from a human donor in good health. Some libraries in this study had Jurkat cell RNA spiked in. The specimen sequenced was naive CD8+ T cells from blood, with Jurkat cell RNA spiked in. Subset reported: FACS-sorted CD8+CD4-CCR7+CD45RA+ naive T cells. In DNA form, the CDR3 reads TGTGCCAGCAGCTCGCGGACAGGGGGGGTAGTCTACAATGAGCAGTTCTTC. This encodes CASSSRTGGVVYNEQFF.